This TCR beta chain was identified in a study of OX40 agonist ivuxolimab in advanced cancers. Study context: Every patient in dose escalation had hepatocellular carcinoma, melanoma, renal cell or head and neck cancer.

Germline CDR1 reads SNHLY; CDR2 reads FYNNEI. With 3 bases removed from V and 3 bases from J, the gap between germline ends came to 11 bases. CDR3 length: 14 amino acids. Using immunoSEQ multiplex PCR, the repertoire was profiled, and TCRdb retains in-frame clones only, with some absent. The data hold approximately 23,000 clones, with 70% to 90% observed a single time. Here the sequenced sample was CD4+ or CD8+ T cells sorted from blood, taken in a trial of the OX40 agonist ivuxolimab. The source is an adult with an advanced solid tumor such as melanoma, head and neck, liver or kidney cancer. This chain connects TRBV2 to TRBJ2-5; TRBD2 is a possible D gene (5 bases). Here the CDR3 DNA reads TGTGCCAGCAGTGAGGAGGTCGGGGAAGAGACCCAGTACTTC. As protein: CASSEEVGEETQYF.